Detailed here is one TCR beta chain. Its antigen remains unidentified. CDR3 length equals 14 residues. The germline gives CDR1 SGDLS, CDR2 YYNGEE. V trimming: 6 bases; J trimming: 8 bases; junction bases outside the gene matches: 9. The data were produced by immunoSEQ multiplex PCR, yet TCRdb's version contains in-frame clones alone and is incomplete. The data show about 24,000 clones, around nine tenths seen once. The sample originates from a study of T cells in localized non-small cell lung cancer. Findings of the study overall: Uninvolved adjacent lung showed the highest T cell clonality, exceeding tumor. Appearances in adjacent lung were noted for a median 57 of the top 100 tumor clones.

The sample here was peripheral blood, taken before any cancer treatment. This TCR was sampled from a man aged 40-75 years with stage I squamous cell lung carcinoma. The gene calls are TRBV9 and TRBJ2-1; TRBD1 matches at 9 bases. The CDR3 region is CASTQTGGWDEQFF. The CDR3 coding sequence is TGTGCCAGCACCCAGACAGGGGGGTGGGATGAGCAGTTCTTC. Based on the CDR3 plus reference TRBV9 and TRBJ2-1, the full variable domain is DSGVTQTPKHLITATGQRVTLRCSPRSGDLSVYWYQQSLDQGLQFLIQYYNGEERAKGNILERFSAQQFPDLHSELNLSSLELGDSALYFCASTQTGGWDEQFFGPGTRLTVL.